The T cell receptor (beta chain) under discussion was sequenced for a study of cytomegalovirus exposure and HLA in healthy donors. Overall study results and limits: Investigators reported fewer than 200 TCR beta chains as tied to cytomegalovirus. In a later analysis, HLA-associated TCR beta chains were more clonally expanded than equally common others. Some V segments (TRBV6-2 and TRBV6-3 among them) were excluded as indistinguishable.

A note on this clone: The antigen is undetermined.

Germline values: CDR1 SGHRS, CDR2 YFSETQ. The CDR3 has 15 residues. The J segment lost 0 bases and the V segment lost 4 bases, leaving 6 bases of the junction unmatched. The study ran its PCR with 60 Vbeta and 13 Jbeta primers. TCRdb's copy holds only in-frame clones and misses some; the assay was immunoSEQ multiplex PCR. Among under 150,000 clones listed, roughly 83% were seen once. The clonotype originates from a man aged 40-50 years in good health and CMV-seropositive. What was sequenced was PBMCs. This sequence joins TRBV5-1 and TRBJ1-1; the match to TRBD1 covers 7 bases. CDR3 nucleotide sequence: TGCGCCAGCAGCCCGCGGGGACAGATGAACACTGAAGCTTTCTTT. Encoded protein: CASSPRGQMNTEAFF.